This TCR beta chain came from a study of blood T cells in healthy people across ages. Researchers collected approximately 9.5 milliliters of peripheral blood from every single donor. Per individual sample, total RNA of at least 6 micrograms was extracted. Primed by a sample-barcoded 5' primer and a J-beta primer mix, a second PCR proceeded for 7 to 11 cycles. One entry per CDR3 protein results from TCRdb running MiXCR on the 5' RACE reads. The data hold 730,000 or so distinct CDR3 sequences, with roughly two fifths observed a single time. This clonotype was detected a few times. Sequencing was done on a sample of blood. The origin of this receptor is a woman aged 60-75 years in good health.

In DNA, the CDR3 is TGTGCCAGCAGCTCCCGTCGGGAGTCGGGCAATGAGCAGTTCTTC. Protein: CASSSRRESGNEQFF. The chain combines TRBV11-3 with TRBJ2-1; the D gene is possibly TRBD2 (6 bases). Trimming removed 4 bases from V and 6 bases from J, with 16 bases in between. CDR1 SGHNT and CDR2 YENEEA come from the germline V gene. CDR3 length: 15 residues. Supplemented by reference TRBV11-3 and TRBJ2-1, the full variable domain reads EAGVVQSPRYKIIEKKQPVAFWCNPISGHNTLYWYLQNLGQGPELLIRYENEEAVDDSQLPKDRFSAERLKGVDSTLKIQPAELGDSAVYLCASSSRRESGNEQFFGPGTRLTVL.